The clone carrying this T cell receptor (beta chain) was seen just once. Its cognate antigen is unknown. The data stem from a study of cytomegalovirus exposure and HLA in healthy donors. Study outcomes and limitations: Most TCR beta V segments were productive about 90% or about 30% of the time in an earlier analysis. Cytomegalovirus association was assigned to approximately 160 TCR beta chains. Donor immune exposure was known only as CMV serostatus.

With 60 Vbeta and 13 Jbeta primers, the PCR was carried out. The assay was immunoSEQ multiplex PCR, and TCRdb's table has in-frame clones only and misses some. The sample has around 150,000 clones; 76% are singletons. The CDR3 has 16 residues. Looked up from germline, CDR1 is SEHNR and CDR2 is FQNEAQ (reference sequence). Trimming took 1 base from V and 5 from J; bases not matched to a gene: 8. Input material: PBMCs. The rearrangement links TRBV7-9 to TRBJ1-1; 9 nucleotides align to TRBD1. This receptor was identified in a male donor in good health and CMV-seronegative. CDR3 residues: CASSLGWGTGLTEAFF. The CDR3 nucleotides are TGTGCCAGCAGCTTAGGGTGGGGGACAGGGTTGACTGAAGCTTTCTTT. Based on the CDR3 plus reference TRBV7-9 and TRBJ1-1, the full variable domain is DTGVSQNPRHKITKRGQNVTFRCDPISEHNRLYWYRQTLGQGPEFLTYFQNEAQLEKSRLLSDRFSAERPKGSFSTLEIQRTEQGDSAMYLCASSLGWGTGLTEAFFGQGTRLTVV.